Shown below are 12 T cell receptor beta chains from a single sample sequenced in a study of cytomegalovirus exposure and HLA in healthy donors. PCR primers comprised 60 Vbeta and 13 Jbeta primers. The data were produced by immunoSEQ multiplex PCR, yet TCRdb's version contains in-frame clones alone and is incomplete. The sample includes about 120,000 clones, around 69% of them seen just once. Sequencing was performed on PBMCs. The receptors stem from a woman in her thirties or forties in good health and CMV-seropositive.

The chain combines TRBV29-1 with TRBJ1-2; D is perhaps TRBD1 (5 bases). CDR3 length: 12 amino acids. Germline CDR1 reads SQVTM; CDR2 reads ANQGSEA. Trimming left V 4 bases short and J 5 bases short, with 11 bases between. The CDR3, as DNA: TGCAGCGTTGCCCCAGGGAAGTATGGCTACACCTTC. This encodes CSVAPGKYGYTF.

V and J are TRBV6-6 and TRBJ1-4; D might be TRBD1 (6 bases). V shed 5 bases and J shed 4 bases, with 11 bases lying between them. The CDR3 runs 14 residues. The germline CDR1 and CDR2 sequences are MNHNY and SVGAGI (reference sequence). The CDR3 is CASSQTGFNEKLFF. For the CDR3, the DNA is TGTGCCAGCAGTCAGACAGGTTTTAATGAAAAACTGTTTTTT.

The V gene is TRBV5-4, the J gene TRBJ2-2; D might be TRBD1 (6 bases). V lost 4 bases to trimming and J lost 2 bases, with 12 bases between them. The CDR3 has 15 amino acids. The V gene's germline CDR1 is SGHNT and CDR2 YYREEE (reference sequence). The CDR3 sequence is CASSRDTLNTGELFF. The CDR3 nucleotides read TGTGCCAGCAGCCGGGACACCCTAAACACCGGGGAGCTGTTTTTT.

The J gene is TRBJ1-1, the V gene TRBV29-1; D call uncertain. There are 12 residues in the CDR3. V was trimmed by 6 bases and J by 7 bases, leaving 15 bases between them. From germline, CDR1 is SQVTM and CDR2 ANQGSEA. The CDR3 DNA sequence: TGCAGCGTCTGGACGGGAGCGGGTGAAGCTTTCTTT. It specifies CSVWTGAGEAFF.

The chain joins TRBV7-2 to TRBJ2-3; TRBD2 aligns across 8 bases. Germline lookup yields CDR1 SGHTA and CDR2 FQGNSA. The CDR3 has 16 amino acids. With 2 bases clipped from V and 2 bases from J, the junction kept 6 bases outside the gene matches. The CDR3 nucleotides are TGTGCCAGCAGCTTACAGCGGGGGCCATCCACAGATACGCAGTATTTT. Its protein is CASSLQRGPSTDTQYF. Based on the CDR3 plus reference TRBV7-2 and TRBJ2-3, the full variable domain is GAGVSQSPSNKVTEKGKDVELRCDPISGHTALYWYRQSLGQGLEFLIYFQGNSAPDKSGLPSDRFSAERTGGSVSTLTIQRTQQEDSAVYLCASSLQRGPSTDTQYFGPGTRLTVL.

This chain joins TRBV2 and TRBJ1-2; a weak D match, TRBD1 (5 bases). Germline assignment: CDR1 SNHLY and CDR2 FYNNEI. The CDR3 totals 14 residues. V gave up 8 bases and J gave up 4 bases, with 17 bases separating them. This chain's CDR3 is CASHMGGTGYGYTF. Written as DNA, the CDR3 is TGTGCCAGCCACATGGGGGGGACCGGCTATGGCTACACCTTC. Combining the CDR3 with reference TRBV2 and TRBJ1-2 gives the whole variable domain EPEVTQTPSHQVTQMGQEVILRCVPISNHLYFYWYRQILGQKVEFLVSFYNNEISEKSEIFDDQFSVERPDGSNFTLKIRSTKLEDSAMYFCASHMGGTGYGYTFGSGTRLTVV.

This chain's CDR3 is CASSATGLSDRAFF. CDR3 in DNA: TGTGCCAGCAGCGCTACAGGGCTCTCCGATCGAGCTTTCTTT. This chain links TRBV7-6 with TRBJ1-1; D might be TRBD1 (6 bases). This CDR3 is built from 14 residues. Trimming left V 5 bases short and J 10 bases short, with 20 bases between. The germline gives CDR1 SGHVS, CDR2 FNYEAQ.

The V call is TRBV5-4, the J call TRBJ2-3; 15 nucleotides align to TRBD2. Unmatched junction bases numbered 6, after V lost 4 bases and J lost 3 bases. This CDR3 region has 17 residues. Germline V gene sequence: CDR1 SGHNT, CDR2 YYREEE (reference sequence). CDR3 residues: CASSPTGTSGGTDTQYF. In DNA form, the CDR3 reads TGTGCCAGCAGCCCGACCGGGACTAGCGGGGGGACAGATACGCAGTATTTT. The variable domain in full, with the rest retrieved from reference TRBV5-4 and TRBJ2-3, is ETGVTQSPTHLIKTRGQQVTLRCSSQSGHNTVSWYQQALGQGPQFIFQYYREEENGRGNFPPRFSGLQFPNYSSELNVNALELDDSALYLCASSPTGTSGGTDTQYFGPGTRLTVL.

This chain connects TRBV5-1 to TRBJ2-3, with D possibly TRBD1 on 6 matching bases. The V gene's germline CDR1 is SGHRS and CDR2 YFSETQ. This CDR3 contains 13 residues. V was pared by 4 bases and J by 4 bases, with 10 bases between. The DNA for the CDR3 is TGCGCCAGCAGCCCCGAGGGGGCAGATACGCAGTATTTT. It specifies CASSPEGADTQYF.

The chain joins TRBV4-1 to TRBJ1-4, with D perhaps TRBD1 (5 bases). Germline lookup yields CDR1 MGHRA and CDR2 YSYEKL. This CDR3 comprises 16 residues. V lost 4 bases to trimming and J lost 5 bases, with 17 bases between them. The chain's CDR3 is CASSPLGVGGNEKLFF. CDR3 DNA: TGCGCCAGCAGCCCCTTAGGGGTCGGCGGAAATGAAAAACTGTTTTTT.

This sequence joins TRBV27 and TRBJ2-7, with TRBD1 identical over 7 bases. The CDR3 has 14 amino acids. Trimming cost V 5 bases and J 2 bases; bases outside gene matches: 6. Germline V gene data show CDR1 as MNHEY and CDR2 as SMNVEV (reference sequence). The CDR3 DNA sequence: TGTGCCAGCAGTATACTTACAGGGGCCTACGAGCAGTACTTC. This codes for CASSILTGAYEQYF.

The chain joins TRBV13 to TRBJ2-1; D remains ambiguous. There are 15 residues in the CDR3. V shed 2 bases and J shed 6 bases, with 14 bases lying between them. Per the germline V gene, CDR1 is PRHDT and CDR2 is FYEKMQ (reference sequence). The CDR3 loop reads CASSLPRYGSNEQFF. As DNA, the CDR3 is TGTGCCAGCAGCTTACCTCGTTACGGGTCCAATGAGCAGTTCTTC.